This T cell receptor (beta chain) derives from a study of blood T cell repertoires in COVID-19. Clones were sequenced by immunoSEQ multiplex PCR, and TCRdb holds only the in-frame ones, with some missing. This sample has some 350,000 clones, with about 90% found just once. V dropped 4 bases and J dropped 6; count of bases not matched to a gene: 7. This CDR3 comprises 14 residues. Germline lookup yields CDR1 MDHEN and CDR2 SYDVKM. The chain recombines TRBV28 with TRBJ2-3, with TRBD2 identical over 7 bases. This TCR came from a woman in her 30s who had recovered from COVID-19. Sequenced input: PBMCs or T cells enriched from blood (not recorded which). CDR3 in DNA: TGTGCCAGCAGTTGGCGGGAGAAGGTTGATACGCAGTATTTT. Its protein is CASSWREKVDTQYF. The whole variable domain, filled in from reference TRBV28 and TRBJ2-3, reads DVKVTQSSRYLVKRTGEKVFLECVQDMDHENMFWYRQDPGLGLRLIYFSYDVKMKEKGDIPEGYSVSREKKERFSLILESASTNQTSMYLCASSWREKVDTQYFGPGTRLTVL.